This TCR beta chain was captured in a study of T cells in Graves' hyperthyroidism and ophthalmopathy (dated by TCRdb to the late 2010s). For the study in its entirety: Peripheral blood samples were taken at the time of initial diagnosis, prior to any treatment. TCR Vbeta CDR3 sequencing of some 140 peripheral blood samples (about 45 ophthalmopathy, some 75 hyperthyroidism and around 17 progressor patients) is reported in the paper. After blood sampling, hyperthyroidism patients were treated with methimazole at a starting dose of 30 mg daily, and ophthalmopathy patients were treated with high-dose intravenous methylprednisolone. Thyroid tissue and blood T-cell repertoires from several Graves' hyperthyroidism patients were also compared in the study. The approximately 90 discovery patients were divided at random into training and test sets in a 7:3 ratio. Prospective prediction of ophthalmopathy was tested in an independent validation cohort consisting of 18 hyperthyroidism patients and approximately 16 patients who later progressed to ophthalmopathy. A discovery cohort of about a hundred patients, approximately 45 with Graves' ophthalmopathy and about 58 with stable Graves' hyperthyroidism, was used to find distinguishing TCR V-J signatures. The paper's findings and limits, for the study overall: Sample size was not statistically predetermined, and blinding of investigators to group allocation was not performed. In validation, the model predicted progression to ophthalmopathy with 60% to 71% sensitivity and 72.22% specificity, a median of approximately 6.5 months before onset. A model built on a 13 V-J signature distinguished ophthalmopathy from stable hyperthyroidism, reaching 85% to 90% sensitivity and around 82% specificity in cross-validation and 80%/75% in testing. Blood samples also contained most of the expanded thyroid clonotypes (frequency above 0.001), which suggests that blood repertoires may reflect thyroid immune responses.

Stable Graves' hyperthyroidism was defined as the absence of progression to ophthalmopathy over 18 months of follow-up. Hyperthyroidism patients were newly diagnosed, had a disease duration of under 2 months, and were aged 18 to 65 years. The study excluded patients with uncontrolled infections, other autoimmune diseases, pregnancy or lactation. Diagnoses were established on the basis of clinical symptoms, serum thyroxine and TRAb, thyroid ultrasound, and orbital computed tomography. Ficoll-Paque density gradient centrifugation was used to isolate PBMCs from around 10 ml of fresh peripheral blood. Trizol reagent was used to extract total RNA, and RNA quality was then checked on an Agilent 2100 Bioanalyzer. TCR beta CDR3 regions were amplified from RNA transcripts. The TCR CDR3 was subjected to a first round of RT-PCR using the HTBI primer set and the Qiagen OneStep RT-PCR kit. A second multiplex PCR round built the libraries, followed by size selection and purification. Sequencing of the libraries was done on an Illumina HiSeq2000 using paired-end 100 bp reads. Per the authors' processing: SOAPnuke was used to process the raw data, throwing out any read that contained adapters or uncalled bases, had a mean Phred below 15, or lacked an exact constant-primer or identifier match. High-quality paired reads were merged using COPE v1.2.5, and each unique nucleotide sequence was defined as a clonotype. MiTCR v1.1 was used to align clonotypes to the IMGT TRBV, TRBD and TRBJ reference segments. Only V-J combinations with frequency above 0.0001, covering about 99% of repertoires, were analysed. A TCS score was defined as the ratio between F50 (clonal expansion) and ExV (chaos), using BLOSUM62-based TCRdist between CDR3 peptides within each V-J. Welch's t-statistics and random forest reduced roughly 500 V-J features to some 14, which were used in a naive Bayes classifier (R e1071). TCRdb applied fastp at Q25 and MiXCR to the public reads, then kept only in-frame beta chains. For every CDR3 protein sequence, its rows merge into one entry that carries the most common genes and DNA. These V and J calls rely on TCRdb rather than the paper's analysis. The sample table contains about 560,000 distinct CDR3 sequences; only one count was recorded for over 15% of them. The ten top clones hold 15% to 20% of the sample.

On this clonotype: No antigen is known for it. It has no much larger one-base neighbor in the sample; base qualities were not kept.

Sequenced sample: blood. The sequence came from a woman aged 18-29 years with Graves' hyperthyroidism.

This receptor carries the CDR3 CASSQDGQGPYGYTF. DNA sequence: TGTGCCAGCAGCCAAGATGGACAGGGACCGTATGGCTACACCTTC. This chain is built from TRBV14 and TRBJ1-2, and TRBD1 matches 8 of the central bases. V loses 0 bases at its end and J loses 5 bases; junction bases beyond the gene matches: 5. The germline V gene specifies SGHDN as CDR1 and FVKESK as CDR2. The CDR3 sequence holds 15 residues, the cysteine and phenylalanine included. Left in the record is the CDR3 DNA by itself, 45 bases read in frame from the first base.